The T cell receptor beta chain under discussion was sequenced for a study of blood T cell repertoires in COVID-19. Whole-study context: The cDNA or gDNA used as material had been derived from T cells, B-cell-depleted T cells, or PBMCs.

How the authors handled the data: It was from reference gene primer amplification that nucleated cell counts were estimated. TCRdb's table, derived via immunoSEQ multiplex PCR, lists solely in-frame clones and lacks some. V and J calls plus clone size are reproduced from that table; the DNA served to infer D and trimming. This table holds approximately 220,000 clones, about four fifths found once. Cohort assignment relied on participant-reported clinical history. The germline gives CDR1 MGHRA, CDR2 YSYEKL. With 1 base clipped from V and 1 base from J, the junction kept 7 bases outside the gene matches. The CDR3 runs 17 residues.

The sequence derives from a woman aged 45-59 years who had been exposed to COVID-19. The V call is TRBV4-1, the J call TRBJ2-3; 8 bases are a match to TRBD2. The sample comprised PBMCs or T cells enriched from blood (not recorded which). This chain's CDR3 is CASSQGSGAGGTDTQYF. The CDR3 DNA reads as TGCGCCAGCAGCCAAGGGTCAGGAGCGGGGGGCACAGATACGCAGTATTTT.